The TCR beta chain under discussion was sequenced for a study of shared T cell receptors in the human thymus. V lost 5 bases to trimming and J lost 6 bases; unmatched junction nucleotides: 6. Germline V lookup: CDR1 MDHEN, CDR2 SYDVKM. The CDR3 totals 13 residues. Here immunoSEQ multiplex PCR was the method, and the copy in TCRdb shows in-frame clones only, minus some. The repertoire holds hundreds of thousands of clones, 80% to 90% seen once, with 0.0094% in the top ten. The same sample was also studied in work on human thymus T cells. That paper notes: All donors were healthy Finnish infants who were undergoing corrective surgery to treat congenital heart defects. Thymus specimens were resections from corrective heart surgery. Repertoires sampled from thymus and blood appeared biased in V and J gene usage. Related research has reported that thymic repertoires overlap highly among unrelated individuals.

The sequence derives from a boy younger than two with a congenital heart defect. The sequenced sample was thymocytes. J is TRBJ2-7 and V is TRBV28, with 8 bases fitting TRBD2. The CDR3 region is CASSTRTSSEQYF. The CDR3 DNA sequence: TGTGCCAGCAGTACGAGGACTAGCAGCGAGCAGTACTTC.